In this sample, the clone carrying this T cell receptor (beta chain) turned up a few times. What it binds is unknown. TCR beta cDNA libraries included unique molecular identifiers. TCRdb re-analysed the PCR reads in MiXCR, keeping a single row per CDR3 protein. This sample carries fewer than 850,000 distinct CDR3 sequences, 30% of them seen once, and the ten largest clones take 0.55% to 0.65%. This entry belongs to a study of post-analysis software for immune sequencing data. Study-wide results and caveats: Samples made in the same batch grouped tightly together by F measure. With TRBV5-6, TRBV5-1 and TRBV20-1 included, about 5 TRBV segments were more frequent in patients than in controls.

Germline V gene data show CDR1 as MNHNY and CDR2 as SVGAGI (reference sequence). V lost 4 bases and J lost 0, with 16 bases in between. The CDR3 sequence is 16 residues long. The chain couples TRBV6-6 to TRBJ2-7, with D perhaps TRBD1 or TRBD2 (6 bases each). What was sequenced was blood. The receptor comes from a girl between 10 and 17 years old with multiple sclerosis. CDR3 residues: CASSLTGAVFSYEQYF. In DNA, the CDR3 is TGTGCCAGCAGTTTAACGGGGGCCGTGTTCTCCTACGAGCAGTACTTC.